This TCR beta chain came from a study of T cells in narcolepsy. About the research overall: Donors had narcolepsy type 1 or type 2, or were healthy controls. Study-wide points: Reportedly, autoreactive clonotypes were serially detected in patients' blood but not controls'.

Sequencing was performed with immunoSEQ multiplex PCR; in TCRdb, only in-frame clones are kept and a portion is missing. The repertoire consists of tens of thousands of clones, with 75% to 90% occurring once and the leading ten covering approximately 0.99%. J lost 2 bases, V lost 5 bases, and 4 bases had no gene match. This CDR3 is built from 15 residues. CDR1 is SGHTA, CDR2 FQGTGA, per germline. In this sample, this clone turned up a few times. Its antigen is still unknown. The sequence came from a human donor in good health. Sequencing was performed on memory (CD45RA-) CD4+ T cells from blood. The rearrangement joins TRBV7-3 to TRBJ2-1, with 9 bases aligning to TRBD2. The CDR3 reads CASSPRTSAYNEQFF. The CDR3 coding sequence is TGTGCCAGCAGCCCTCGGACTAGCGCCTACAATGAGCAGTTCTTC.